What follows are 16 T cell receptor beta chains derived from one specimen sequenced in a study of shared clonotypes between healthy human individuals. Sequencing was performed with immunoSEQ multiplex PCR; in TCRdb, only in-frame clones are kept and a portion is missing. The repertoire holds roughly 1.4 million clones, with around 98.5% as singletons. The sample comprised naive CD4+ T cells sorted from blood. Subset of the sample: CD45RA+ positively selected. These receptors originate from a man aged 25-45 years in good health.

The V gene is TRBV28, the J gene TRBJ1-2; D perhaps matches TRBD1 (6 bases). Germline V gene sequence: CDR1 MDHEN, CDR2 SYDVKM. V lost 2 bases, J lost 2 bases, and 12 bases lay in between. This CDR3 has 15 residues. The CDR3 spells CASSLTRGKNYGYTF. The CDR3 DNA sequence: TGTGCCAGCAGTTTAACCAGGGGCAAGAACTATGGCTACACCTTC.

Regarding this clone: Within the sample, other DNA sequences also encode this same CDR3. The chain uses TRBV19 and TRBJ2-7; 11 bases map to TRBD2. The CDR3 covers 15 residues. CDR1 is LNHDA and CDR2 is SQIVND in the germline V gene (reference sequence). The junction had 5 bases not matched to a gene; V was cut back by 6 bases and J by 1 base. CDR3 in DNA: TGTGCCAGTAGCCTTACTAGCGGGAGTTCCTACGAGCAGTACTTC. Residues: CASSLTSGSSYEQYF.

J is TRBJ2-7 and V is TRBV4-3; no definite D call. CDR1 and CDR2 (germline): LGHNA, YSLEER. The CDR3 consists of 16 residues. V lost 0 bases, J lost 3 bases, and 15 bases lay in between. The CDR3 is CASSQEAGHDDYEQYF. CDR3 DNA sequence: TGCGCCAGCAGCCAAGAAGCTGGGCACGACGACTACGAGCAGTACTTC.

DNA of the CDR3: TGTGCCAGCAGCTTAAGACTCCACACAGATACGCAGTATTTT. Protein: CASSLRLHTDTQYF. This chain links TRBV11-2 with TRBJ2-3; D gene uncertain. This CDR3 spans 14 amino acids. Germline V lookup: CDR1 SGHAT, CDR2 FQNNGV. V lost 2 bases to trimming and J lost 2 bases, with 8 bases between them.

For this clone: Other DNA sequences in this sample translate to the same CDR3. The V call is TRBV18, the J call TRBJ2-5; 7 bases are a match to TRBD1. The CDR3 runs to 13 residues. V lost 3 bases to trimming and J lost 4 bases; unmatched junction nucleotides: 2. The V gene's germline CDR1 is KGHSH and CDR2 LQKENI. CDR3 protein: CASSPTGRETQYF. CDR3 coding DNA: TGTGCCAGCTCACCGACAGGGCGAGAGACCCAGTACTTC.

This chain joins TRBV19 and TRBJ2-3; D ambiguous. The CDR3 spans 14 residues. Germline assignment: CDR1 LNHDA and CDR2 SQIVND (reference sequence). V was pared by 5 bases and J by 7 bases, with 16 bases between. The chain's CDR3 is CASSRTKVPYTQYF. The CDR3 bases are TGTGCCAGTAGTCGTACTAAGGTCCCGTATACGCAGTATTTT. Based on the CDR3 plus reference TRBV19 and TRBJ2-3, the full variable domain is DGGITQSPKYLFRKEGQNVTLSCEQNLNHDAMYWYRQDPGQGLRLIYYSQIVNDFQKGDIAEGYSVSREKKESFPLTVTSAQKNPTAFYLCASSRTKVPYTQYFGPGTRLTVL.

The V and J genes are TRBV2 and TRBJ2-1; the D gene is possibly TRBD1 (6 bases). CDR3 length: 16 amino acids. Trimming removed 1 base at V and 3 bases at J, with 13 bases between. CDR1 is SNHLY, CDR2 FYNNEI, per germline. CDR3: CASSEDPGGSYNEQFF. CDR3 coding DNA: TGTGCCAGCAGTGAAGACCCTGGGGGCAGCTACAATGAGCAGTTCTTC.

Remarks on this clone: Other nucleotide sequences from this sample produce the same CDR3. The chain has TRBV5-1 and TRBJ1-5; tentatively, D is TRBD1 (5 bases). Germline V gives CDR1 SGHRS, CDR2 YFSETQ. V lost 4 bases and J 1 base, leaving 6 bases between the germline ends. This CDR3 has 13 amino acids. The CDR3 DNA reads TGCGCCAGCAGCGCAGGGAGCAATCAGCCCCAGCATTTT. Protein product: CASSAGSNQPQHF.

V and J are TRBV6-1 and TRBJ2-4; TRBD2 aligns across 15 bases. Trimming at V came to 3 bases and at J to 7 bases, leaving 7 bases not matched to a gene. The length of the CDR3 is 17 residues. CDR1 MNHNS and CDR2 SASEGT come from the germline V gene. Here the CDR3 reads CASSEGLAGGLGNIQYF. The CDR3 coding sequence is TGTGCCAGCAGTGAGGGACTAGCGGGAGGTCTAGGGAACATTCAGTACTTC.

The chain uses TRBV27 and TRBJ2-7; 8 nucleotides match TRBD1. Germline CDR1 MNHEY, CDR2 SMNVEV (reference sequence). This CDR3 comprises 16 residues. The V and J ends lost 3 bases and 4 bases, in that order; junction bases with no gene match: 11. This CDR3 reads CASSFLPLTGEYEQYF. Written as DNA, the CDR3 is TGTGCCAGCAGTTTTCTCCCCCTGACAGGGGAATACGAGCAGTACTTC.

The gene calls are TRBV9 and TRBJ1-1; tentative D call: TRBD1 (6 bases). The CDR3 extends over 15 amino acids. Germline V gives CDR1 SGDLS, CDR2 YYNGEE. Trimming shortened V by 4 bases and J by 3 bases, and 16 bases separated the two germline ends. CDR3 in amino acids: CASSPTLDRYTEAFF. The CDR3 DNA sequence: TGTGCCAGCAGCCCTACACTCGACAGGTACACTGAAGCTTTCTTT. Variable domain in full (rest from reference TRBV9 and TRBJ1-1): DSGVTQTPKHLITATGQRVTLRCSPRSGDLSVYWYQQSLDQGLQFLIQYYNGEERAKGNILERFSAQQFPDLHSELNLSSLELGDSALYFCASSPTLDRYTEAFFGQGTRLTVV.

The CDR3 loop is CASSQDRENIQYF. CDR3 DNA: TGTGCCAGCAGCCAGGACAGGGAAAACATTCAGTACTTC. This chain uses TRBV11-2 with TRBJ2-4; 8 nucleotides agree with TRBD1. Trimming removed 5 bases from V and 5 bases from J; junction bases left unmatched: 2. Looked up from germline, CDR1 is SGHAT and CDR2 is FQNNGV. The CDR3 is made up of 13 amino acids.

The V gene is TRBV6-5, the J gene TRBJ2-1; D is ambiguous. The CDR3 has 12 amino acids. The V end lost 2 bases, the J end lost 7 bases, and 6 bases lay between the germline ends. Per the germline V gene, CDR1 is MNHEY and CDR2 is SVGAGI. DNA of the CDR3: TGTGCCAGCAGTTACAACCCTAATGAGCAGTTCTTC. This codes for CASSYNPNEQFF.

J is TRBJ2-7 and V is TRBV5-1; 13 bases line up with TRBD2. The trim removed 4 bases at V and 5 bases at J, leaving 6 bases unmatched. This CDR3 comprises 15 residues. Per the germline V gene, CDR1 is SGHRS and CDR2 is YFSETQ. The CDR3 protein is CASSKTTSGRNEQYF. The DNA of the CDR3 is TGCGCCAGCAGCAAGACGACTAGCGGGAGGAACGAGCAGTACTTC.

The J gene is TRBJ2-7, the V gene TRBV4-3; D uncertain. Per germline, CDR1 LGHNA and CDR2 YSLEER. V was pared by 4 bases and J by 0 bases, with 7 bases between. This CDR3 has 13 residues. The CDR3 sequence is CASSRGSSYEQYF. CDR3 coding DNA: TGCGCCAGCAGCCGAGGATCCTCCTACGAGCAGTACTTC.

The chain combines TRBV6-6 with TRBJ1-1; D not certain. Trimming left V 7 bases short and J 1 base short, with 10 bases between. Germline V gene sequence: CDR1 MNHNY, CDR2 SVGAGI (reference sequence). The CDR3 has 13 amino acids. CDR3: CASILSGNTEAFF. The CDR3 coding sequence is TGTGCCAGCATTTTATCGGGGAACACTGAAGCTTTCTTT.